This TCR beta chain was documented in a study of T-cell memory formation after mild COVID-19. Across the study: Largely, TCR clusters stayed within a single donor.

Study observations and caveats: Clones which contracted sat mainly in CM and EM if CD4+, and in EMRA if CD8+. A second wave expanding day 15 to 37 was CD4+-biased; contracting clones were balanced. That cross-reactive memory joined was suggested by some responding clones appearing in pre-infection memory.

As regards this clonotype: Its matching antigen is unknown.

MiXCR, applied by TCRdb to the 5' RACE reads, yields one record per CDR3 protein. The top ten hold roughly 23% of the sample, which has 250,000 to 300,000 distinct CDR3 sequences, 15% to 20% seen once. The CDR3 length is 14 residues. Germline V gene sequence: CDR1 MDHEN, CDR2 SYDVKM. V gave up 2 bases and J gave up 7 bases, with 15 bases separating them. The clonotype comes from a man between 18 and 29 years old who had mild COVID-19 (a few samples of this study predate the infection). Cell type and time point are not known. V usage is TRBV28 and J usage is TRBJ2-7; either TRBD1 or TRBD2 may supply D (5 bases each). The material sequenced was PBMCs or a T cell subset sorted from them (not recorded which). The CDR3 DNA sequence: TGTGCCAGCAGTTTACCGGGGCAACGTGGGGAGCAGTACTTC. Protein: CASSLPGQRGEQYF. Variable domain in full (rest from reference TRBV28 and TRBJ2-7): DVKVTQSSRYLVKRTGEKVFLECVQDMDHENMFWYRQDPGLGLRLIYFSYDVKMKEKGDIPEGYSVSREKKERFSLILESASTNQTSMYLCASSLPGQRGEQYFGPGTRLTVT.